In its sample, the clone carrying this T cell receptor beta chain was seen many times. Its antigen is currently unknown. TCRdb reprocessed the multiplex PCR reads via MiXCR and lists one record per CDR3 protein. The sample carries 140,000 to 150,000 distinct CDR3 sequences, about 33% recorded once. This sample stems from a study of breast tumors, draining lymph nodes, adjacent tissues. Germline CDR1 and CDR2: SGHAT and FQNNGV. The CDR3 covers 17 residues. Trimming removed 3 bases from V and 6 bases from J; junction bases left unmatched: 13. The study's findings and limits: Most tumor T cells seemingly derive from lymph node, then expand in tumor. Tumor T cell lymph node origin was a supported hypothesis, not proven. Luminal-like breast cancer showed significantly higher tumor–nontumor repertoire similarity than basal-like. Tumor TCR diversity was below lymph nodes but above nontumor tissue.

The lymph nodes were axillary draining lymph nodes from breast cancer patients. This chain joins TRBV11-2 and TRBJ2-2, with 7 bases fitting TRBD1. This receptor was obtained from a female donor with breast cancer. Some clones in this sample may be carry-over from other donors' samples. The sequencing input was axillary lymph node tissue. The CDR3 sequence: CASSFTTIDRAPGELFF. The CDR3 DNA follows: TGTGCCAGCAGCTTCACTACAATCGACAGGGCCCCCGGGGAGCTGTTTTTT.